This T cell receptor (beta chain) was captured by sequencing in a study of control samples from healthy donors and cancer patients. The repertoire was sequenced with immunoSEQ multiplex PCR; TCRdb's copy has only in-frame clones and lacks some. This sample has about 120,000 clones, with roughly 95% found just once. Germline assignment: CDR1 LNHDA and CDR2 SQIVND (reference sequence). The CDR3 is 13 amino acids. V lost 6 bases and J lost 7, with 10 bases in between. The receptor comes from a man aged 25 to 40 in good health. The sequencing input was blood. This chain links TRBV19 with TRBJ1-6; D not resolved. CDR3 nucleotides: TGTGCCAGTAGGCTGGAGCCCAATTCACCCCTCCACTTT. It codes for CASRLEPNSPLHF.